The rows below give T cell receptor beta chains drawn from one sample of a study of cytomegalovirus exposure and HLA in healthy donors. Libraries were prepared by immunoSEQ multiplex PCR; TCRdb keeps only in-frame clonotypes and omits some of them. The sample lists 120,000 to 150,000 clones, 79% occurring once. The sequencing sample was made of PBMCs. Receptor source: a man aged 18 to 29 in good health and CMV-seronegative. Both conserved end residues are part of each CDR3. The D gene is left open where the match is weak. Rows give clone size only sometimes, using once, few, many, or a class for an expanded clone.

clone_size j_call d_call v_call cdr3_nt cdr3_aa
few TRBJ2-7 - TRBV6-6 TGTGCCAGCAGCCAGGACTACGAGCAGTACTTC CASSQDYEQYF
few TRBJ1-1 - TRBV4-3 TGCGCCAGCAGCCAAGACACAGGGTGGACTGAAGCTTTCTTT CASSQDTGWTEAFF
- TRBJ1-1 TRBD1 TRBV6-4 TGTGCCAGCAGTCCGTCAGGGGGTGGGCGGACTGAAGCTTTCTTT CASSPSGGGRTEAFF
- TRBJ1-2 - TRBV2 TGTGCCAGCAGGGGGGCAGTCTATGGCTACACCTTC CASRGAVYGYTF
- TRBJ1-6 - TRBV7-2 TGTGCCAGCACCCGGGGGGGGTTCCAGAATTCACCCCTCCACTTT CASTRGGFQNSPLHF
- TRBJ2-2 - TRBV7-2 TGTGCCAGCAGCTTAAGCCAGGGAATAACCGGGGAGCTGTTTTTT CASSLSQGITGELFF
- TRBJ1-2 - TRBV7-8 TGTGCCAGCAGCCCCACTGGGGCCGGCTATGGCTACACCTTC CASSPTGAGYGYTF
once TRBJ2-7 TRBD2 TRBV2 TGTGCCAGCAGGGGGGCTAGCGGGGGGGCCTACGAGCAGTACTTC CASRGASGGAYEQYF
- TRBJ2-2 TRBD2 TRBV7-8 TGTGCCAGCAGCTTAGGGTCGGCGGGGGGGTACACCGGGGAGCTGTTTTTT CASSLGSAGGYTGELFF
- TRBJ1-2 TRBD1 TRBV19 TGTGCCAGTAGAAACAGGGGTGACTATGGCTACACCTTC CASRNRGDYGYTF
- TRBJ1-1 - TRBV19 TGTGCCAGTAAAGACGAGGGCCTTCACACTGAAGCTTTCTTT CASKDEGLHTEAFF
- TRBJ1-2 TRBD1 TRBV6-1 TGTGCCAGCAGTGTAACAGGGGGGGAAGACTATGGCTACACCTTC CASSVTGGEDYGYTF
- TRBJ2-5 TRBD1 TRBV2 TGTGCCAGCACCGGGACAGCCCAAGAGACCCAGTACTTC CASTGTAQETQYF
- TRBJ2-6 - TRBV19 TGTGCCAGTATGGGCGGGGACTCTGGGGCCAACGTCCTGACTTTC CASMGGDSGANVLTF
- TRBJ1-1 - TRBV7-9 TGTTCCAGCAGAAAGCCTTATTCGGAGGGGAGAGGTGAAGCTTTCTTT CSSRKPYSEGRGEAFF
- TRBJ2-2 TRBD1 TRBV9 TGTGCCAGCAGCGCGCACCGGGACAGGGCTTCAACCGGGGAGCTGTTTTTT CASSAHRDRASTGELFF
few TRBJ1-2 - TRBV27 TGTGCCAGCAGTCCCGGGGGTAGGGTCGGGTATGGCTACACCTTC CASSPGGRVGYGYTF
- TRBJ2-1 - TRBV6-5 TGTGCCAGCAGTTCCCCCTCACGACTAGGCAATGAGCAGTTCTTC CASSSPSRLGNEQFF
- TRBJ1-4 - TRBV6-1 TGTGCCAGCAGTGAAACGGGGTCCGCAAATGAAAAACTGTTTTTT CASSETGSANEKLFF
- TRBJ1-4 TRBD1 TRBV18 TGTGCCAGCTCACCTTCCAGGACAGGGGGCCAAGAAAAACTGTTTTTT CASSPSRTGGQEKLFF
- TRBJ1-6 - TRBV30 TGTGCCTGGAGTGTACGCCCAGGGAAGGATTCACCCCTCCACTTT CAWSVRPGKDSPLHF
- TRBJ1-3 - TRBV28 TGTGCCAGCAGTTCCATGACGGAGGGAGCGTCTGGAAACACCATATATTTT CASSSMTEGASGNTIYF
once TRBJ1-1 - TRBV6-5 TGTGCCAGCAGTCCGGCCGGGGGAGACACTGAAGCTTTCTTT CASSPAGGDTEAFF
- TRBJ2-3 TRBD1 TRBV2 TGTGCCAGCAGTGAACTTGGACCCGGACAGGGGACGCAGTATTTT CASSELGPGQGTQYF
- TRBJ2-3 - TRBV19 TGTGCCAGTAGTATTAGTAAAACGAGCACAGATACGCAGTATTTT CASSISKTSTDTQYF
- TRBJ2-7 TRBD2 TRBV6-5 TGTGCCAGCAGTACGTCTGGGGGGGGTAGCTACGAGCAGTACTTC CASSTSGGGSYEQYF
- TRBJ1-1 - TRBV6-1 TGTGCCAGTGGGGCATCGTACACTGAAGCTTTCTTT CASGASYTEAFF
- TRBJ1-2 - TRBV30 TGTGCCTGGAGTGTAGGGGAAAGCTACACCTTC CAWSVGESYTF
- TRBJ1-5 TRBD1 TRBV7-9 TGTGCCAGCAGCCCCACAGGGGGGAAGCCCCAGCATTTT CASSPTGGKPQHF
- TRBJ1-2 TRBD1 TRBV7-8 TGTGCCAGCAGCTTAGTAAGGGACAGTTATTCCTATGGCTACACCTTC CASSLVRDSYSYGYTF
- TRBJ2-3 - TRBV20-1 TGCAGTGCTCAAGCCGGAGATACGCAGTATTTT CSAQAGDTQYF
- TRBJ1-5 - TRBV6-5 TGTGCCAGCAGTCGCCTAAGAGGGCCCCAGCATTTT CASSRLRGPQHF
few TRBJ2-7 TRBD2 TRBV4-3 TGCGCCAGCAGCCAGACACTAGCGGGGGGGGGCGAGCAGTACTTC CASSQTLAGGGEQYF